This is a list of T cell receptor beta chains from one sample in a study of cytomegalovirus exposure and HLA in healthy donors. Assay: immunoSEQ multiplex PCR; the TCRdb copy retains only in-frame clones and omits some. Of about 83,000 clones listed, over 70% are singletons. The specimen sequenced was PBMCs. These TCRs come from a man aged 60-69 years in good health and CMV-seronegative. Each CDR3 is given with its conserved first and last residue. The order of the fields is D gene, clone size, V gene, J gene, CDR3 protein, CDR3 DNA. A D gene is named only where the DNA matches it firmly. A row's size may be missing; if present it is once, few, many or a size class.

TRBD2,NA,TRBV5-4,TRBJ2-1,CASSRGLAGVNEQFF,TGTGCCAGCAGCCGGGGACTAGCGGGAGTGAATGAGCAGTTCTTC
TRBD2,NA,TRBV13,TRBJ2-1,CASSPTSGSYNEQFF,TGTGCCAGCAGCCCCACTAGCGGCTCCTACAATGAGCAGTTCTTC
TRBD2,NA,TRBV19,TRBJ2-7,CASSAPWTSGTQEQYF,TGTGCCAGTAGTGCTCCTTGGACTAGCGGGACGCAAGAGCAGTACTTC
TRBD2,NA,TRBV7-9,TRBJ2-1,CASRPTSGSNNEQFF,TGTGCCAGCAGGCCTACTAGCGGCTCTAACAATGAGCAGTTCTTC
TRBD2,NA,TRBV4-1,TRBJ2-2,CASSQVGGGRGGTWELFF,TGCGCCAGCAGCCAAGTGGGAGGGGGGCGGGGGGGCACCTGGGAGCTGTTTTTT
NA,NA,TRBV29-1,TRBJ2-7,CSAGHRDYEQYF,TGCAGCGCGGGTCACAGGGACTACGAGCAGTACTTC
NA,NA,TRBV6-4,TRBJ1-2,CASSDSVTGSLDGYTF,TGTGCCAGCAGTGACTCAGTGACAGGTTCTCTAGATGGCTACACCTTC
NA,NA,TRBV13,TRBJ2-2,CASSLVRGANGELFF,TGTGCCAGCAGCTTAGTCCGGGGGGCGAACGGGGAGCTGTTTTTT
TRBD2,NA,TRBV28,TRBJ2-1,CASSVVGGLAGANEQFF,TGTGCCAGCAGTGTGGTAGGGGGACTAGCGGGAGCCAATGAGCAGTTCTTC
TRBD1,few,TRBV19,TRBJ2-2,CASSSLGQGSYTGELFF,TGTGCCAGTAGTAGCCTGGGACAGGGGTCCTACACCGGGGAGCTGTTTTTT
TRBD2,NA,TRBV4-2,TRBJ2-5,CASSPSGGAGETQYF,TGTGCCAGCAGCCCCAGCGGGGGGGCCGGAGAGACCCAGTACTTC
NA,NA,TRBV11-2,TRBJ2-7,CASSLVVSGPAQGQYF,TGTGCCAGCAGCTTAGTCGTATCCGGACCAGCCCAGGGGCAGTACTTC
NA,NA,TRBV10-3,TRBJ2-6,CAISDADRSGANVLTF,TGTGCCATCAGTGACGCGGATCGCTCTGGGGCCAACGTCCTGACTTTC
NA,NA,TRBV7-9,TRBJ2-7,CASSPGEWREQYF,TGTGCCAGCAGCCCCGGGGAATGGAGGGAGCAGTACTTC
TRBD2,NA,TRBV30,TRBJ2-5,CAWSVVAGGPETQYF,TGTGCCTGGAGTGTAGTGGCGGGGGGCCCTGAGACCCAGTACTTC
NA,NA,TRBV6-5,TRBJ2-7,CASSYSIQTRTYEQYF,TGTGCCAGCAGTTACTCGATTCAAACTAGAACCTACGAGCAGTACTTC
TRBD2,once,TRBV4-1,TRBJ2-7,CASSPQISREDTEQYF,TGCGCCAGCAGCCCCCAAATCTCGCGGGAGGATACCGAGCAGTACTTC
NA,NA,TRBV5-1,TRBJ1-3,CASSLDSIIAGNTIYF,TGCGCCAGCAGCTTGGACAGCATTATCGCTGGAAACACCATATATTTT
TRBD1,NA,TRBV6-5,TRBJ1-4,CASREGTGGEKLFF,TGTGCCAGCAGGGAGGGGACAGGTGGGGAAAAACTGTTTTTT
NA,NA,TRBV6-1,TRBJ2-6,CATRDSGANVLTF,TGTGCCACCCGGGACTCTGGGGCCAACGTCCTGACTTTC
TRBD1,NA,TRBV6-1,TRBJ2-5,CASRDRGRETQYF,TGTGCCAGCAGGGACAGGGGAAGGGAGACCCAGTACTTC
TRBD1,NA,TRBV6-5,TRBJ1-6,CASSYWDSRISPLHF,TGTGCCAGCAGTTACTGGGACAGCCGGATCTCCCCCCTCCACTTT
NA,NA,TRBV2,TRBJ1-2,CASSKEYGYTF,TGTGCCAGCTCCAAGGAGTATGGCTACACCTTC
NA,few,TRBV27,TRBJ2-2,CASSLSAGTGELFF,TGTGCCAGCAGTTTATCGGCAGGGACCGGGGAGCTGTTTTTT
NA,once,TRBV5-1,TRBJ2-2,CASSNTTGTLGELFF,TGCGCCAGCAGTAACACGACAGGAACACTCGGGGAGCTGTTTTTT
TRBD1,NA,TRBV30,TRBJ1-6,CAWVSRTGSGSPLHF,TGTGCCTGGGTCTCGAGGACAGGCAGTGGATCACCCCTCCACTTT
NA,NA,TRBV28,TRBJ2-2,CANLTANTGELFF,TGTGCCAACCTGACAGCGAACACCGGGGAGCTGTTTTTT
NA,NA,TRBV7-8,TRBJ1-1,CASSLAGRTMEAFF,TGTGCCAGCAGCTTAGCGGGACGGACTATGGAAGCTTTCTTT
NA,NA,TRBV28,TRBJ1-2,CAVPSAGRYGYTF,TGTGCCGTGCCATCCGCAGGAAGGTATGGCTACACCTTC
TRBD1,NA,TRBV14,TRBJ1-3,CASSQEPGQGAAVARNTIYF,TGTGCCAGCAGCCAGGAACCGGGACAGGGGGCGGCGGTCGCCCGCAACACCATATATTTT
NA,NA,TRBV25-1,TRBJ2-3,CASSVAGLPTDTQYF,TGTGCCAGCAGTGTAGCTGGTCTTCCCACAGATACGCAGTATTTT
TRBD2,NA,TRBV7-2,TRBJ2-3,CASSLGLAGGSDTQYF,TGTGCCAGCAGCTTAGGACTAGCGGGGGGTTCAGATACGCAGTATTTT
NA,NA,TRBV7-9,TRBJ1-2,CASSPRIRDHGYTF,TGTGCCAGCAGCCCACGCATCAGGGATCACGGCTACACCTTC
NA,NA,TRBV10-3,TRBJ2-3,CAISELVTDTQYF,TGTGCCATCAGTGAGTTAGTCACAGATACGCAGTATTTT
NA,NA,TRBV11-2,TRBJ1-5,CASSLAGDNQPQHF,TGTGCCAGCAGCTTAGCGGGGGACAATCAGCCCCAGCATTTT
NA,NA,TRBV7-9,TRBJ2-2,CASKNGSNTGELFF,TGTGCCAGCAAAAACGGTTCGAACACCGGGGAGCTGTTTTTT
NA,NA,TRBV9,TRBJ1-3,CASSPGGRDPGNTIYF,TGTGCCAGCAGCCCCGGGGGTCGAGACCCTGGAAACACCATATATTTT
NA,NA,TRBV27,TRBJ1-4,CASSRLGTNEKLFF,TGTGCCAGCTCCCGACTGGGAACTAATGAAAAACTGTTTTTT
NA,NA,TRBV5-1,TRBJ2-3,CASSFVGQGSADTQYF,TGCGCCAGCAGCTTCGTGGGGCAGGGTTCGGCAGATACGCAGTATTTT
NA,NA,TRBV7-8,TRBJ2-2,CASSLFGGAGELFF,TGTGCCAGCAGCTTATTTGGAGGGGCCGGGGAGCTGTTTTTT
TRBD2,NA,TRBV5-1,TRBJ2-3,CASSLEREGRDTQYF,TGCGCCAGCAGCCTGGAGCGGGAGGGCCGAGATACGCAGTATTTT
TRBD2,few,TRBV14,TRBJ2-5,CASSLGTSGRASSWETQYF,TGTGCCAGCAGCCTCGGGACTAGCGGGAGGGCCAGTAGCTGGGAGACCCAGTACTTC
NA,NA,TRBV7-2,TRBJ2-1,CASSLGRDEQFF,TGTGCCAGCAGCTTAGGGCGGGATGAGCAGTTCTTC
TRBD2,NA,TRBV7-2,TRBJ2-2,CASSLAPAGGGTGELFF,TGTGCCAGCAGCTTAGCTCCGGCGGGGGGTGGCACCGGGGAGCTGTTTTTT
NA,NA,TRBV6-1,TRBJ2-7,CASSDRVGAIYEQYF,TGTGCCAGCAGTGATCGGGTAGGAGCGATCTACGAGCAGTACTTC
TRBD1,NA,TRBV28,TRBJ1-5,CASRTVGTGYQPQHF,TGTGCCAGCAGGACAGTGGGGACAGGGTACCAGCCCCAGCATTTT
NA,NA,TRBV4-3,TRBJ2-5,CASSQDLFQETQYF,TGCGCCAGCAGCCAAGATCTCTTTCAAGAGACCCAGTACTTC
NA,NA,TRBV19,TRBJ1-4,CASSSHGATNEKLFF,TGTGCCAGTAGTAGCCACGGGGCAACTAATGAAAAACTGTTTTTT